This T cell receptor beta chain appears in the sequencing data of a study of T cell responses to AZD1222 COVID-19 vaccine. The CDR3 runs to 12 residues. V was trimmed by 5 bases and J by 5 bases, leaving 10 bases between them. CDR1 MNHEY and CDR2 SVGAGI come from the germline V gene. Clones were sequenced by immunoSEQ multiplex PCR, and TCRdb holds only the in-frame ones, with some missing. The profile shows about 140,000 clones, nearly 95% of them singletons. Researchers grouped second doses given at about 4 or about 12 weeks into one pool. The origin of this receptor is an adult who received the AZD1222 COVID-19 vaccine. The source was peripheral blood, collected 28 days after the second AZD1222 dose. The V and J genes are TRBV6-5 and TRBJ2-7, with D uncertain. CDR3 bases: TGTGCCAGCAGTCGGCCGCGTGACGAGCAGTACTTC. Its translation: CASSRPRDEQYF.